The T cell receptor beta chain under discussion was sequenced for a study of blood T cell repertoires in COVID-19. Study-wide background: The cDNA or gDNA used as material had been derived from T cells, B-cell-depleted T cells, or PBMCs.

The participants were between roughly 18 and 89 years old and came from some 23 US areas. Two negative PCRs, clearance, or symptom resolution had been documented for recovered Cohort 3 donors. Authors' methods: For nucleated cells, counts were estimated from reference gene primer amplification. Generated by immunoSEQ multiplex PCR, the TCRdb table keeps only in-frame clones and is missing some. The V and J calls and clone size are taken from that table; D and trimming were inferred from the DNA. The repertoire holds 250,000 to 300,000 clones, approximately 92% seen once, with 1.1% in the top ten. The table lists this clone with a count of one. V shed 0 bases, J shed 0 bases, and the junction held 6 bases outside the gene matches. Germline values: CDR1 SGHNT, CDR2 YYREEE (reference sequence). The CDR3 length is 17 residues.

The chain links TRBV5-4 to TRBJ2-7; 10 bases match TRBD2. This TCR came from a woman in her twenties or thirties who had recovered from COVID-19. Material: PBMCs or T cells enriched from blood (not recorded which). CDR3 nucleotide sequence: TGTGCCAGCAGCTTGGTGCTAGCGGGGGAGTTCTCCTACGAGCAGTACTTC. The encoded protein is CASSLVLAGEFSYEQYF. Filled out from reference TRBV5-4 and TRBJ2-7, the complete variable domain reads ETGVTQSPTHLIKTRGQQVTLRCSSQSGHNTVSWYQQALGQGPQFIFQYYREEENGRGNFPPRFSGLQFPNYSSELNVNALELDDSALYLCASSLVLAGEFSYEQYFGPGTRLTVT.